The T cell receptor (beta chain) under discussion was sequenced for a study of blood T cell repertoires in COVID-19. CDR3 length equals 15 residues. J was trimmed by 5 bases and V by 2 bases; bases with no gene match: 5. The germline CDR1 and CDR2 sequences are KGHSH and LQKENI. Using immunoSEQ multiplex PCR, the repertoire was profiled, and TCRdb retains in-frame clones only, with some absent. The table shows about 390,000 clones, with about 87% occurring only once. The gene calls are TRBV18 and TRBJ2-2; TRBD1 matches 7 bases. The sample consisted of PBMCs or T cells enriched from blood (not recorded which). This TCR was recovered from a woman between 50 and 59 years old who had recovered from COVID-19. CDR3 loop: CASSPGTAWTGELFF. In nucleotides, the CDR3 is TGTGCCAGCTCACCAGGGACAGCTTGGACCGGGGAGCTGTTTTTT.